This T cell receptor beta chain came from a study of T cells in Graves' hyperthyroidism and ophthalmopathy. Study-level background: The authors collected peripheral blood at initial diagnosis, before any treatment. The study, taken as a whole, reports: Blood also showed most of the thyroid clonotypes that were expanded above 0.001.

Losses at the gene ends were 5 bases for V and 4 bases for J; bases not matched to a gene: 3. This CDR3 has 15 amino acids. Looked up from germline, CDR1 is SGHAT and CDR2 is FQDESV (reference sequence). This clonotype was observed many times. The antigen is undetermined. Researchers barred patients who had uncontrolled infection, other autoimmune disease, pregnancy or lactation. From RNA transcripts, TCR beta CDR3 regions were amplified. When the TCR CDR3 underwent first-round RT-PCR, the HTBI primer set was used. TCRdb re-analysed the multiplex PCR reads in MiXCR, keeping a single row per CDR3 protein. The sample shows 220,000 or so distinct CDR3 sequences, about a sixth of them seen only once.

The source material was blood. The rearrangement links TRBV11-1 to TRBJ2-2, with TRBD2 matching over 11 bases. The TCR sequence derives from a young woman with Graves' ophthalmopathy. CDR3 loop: CASSMGLAVTGELFF. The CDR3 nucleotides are TGTGCCAGCAGCATGGGACTAGCGGTCACCGGGGAGCTGTTTTTT.